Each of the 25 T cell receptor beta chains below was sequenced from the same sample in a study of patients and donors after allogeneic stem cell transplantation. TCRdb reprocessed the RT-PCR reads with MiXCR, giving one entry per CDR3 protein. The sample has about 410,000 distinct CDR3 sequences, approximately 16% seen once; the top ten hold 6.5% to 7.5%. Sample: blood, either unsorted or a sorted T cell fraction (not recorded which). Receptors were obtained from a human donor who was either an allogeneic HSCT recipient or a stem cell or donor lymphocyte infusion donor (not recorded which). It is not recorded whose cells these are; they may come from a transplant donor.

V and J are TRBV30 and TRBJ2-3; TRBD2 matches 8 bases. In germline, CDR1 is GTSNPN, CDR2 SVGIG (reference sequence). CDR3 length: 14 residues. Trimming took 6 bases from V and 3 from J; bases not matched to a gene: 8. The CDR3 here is CACATGGLTDTQYF. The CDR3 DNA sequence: TGTGCCTGCGCGACGGGAGGGTTGACAGATACGCAGTATTTT.

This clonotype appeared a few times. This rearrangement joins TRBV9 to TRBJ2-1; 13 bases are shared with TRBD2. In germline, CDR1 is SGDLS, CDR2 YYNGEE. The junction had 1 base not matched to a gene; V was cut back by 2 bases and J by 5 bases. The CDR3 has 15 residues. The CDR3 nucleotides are TGTGCCAGCAGCGTCACTAGCGGGGGGGACAATGAGCAGTTCTTC. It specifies CASSVTSGGDNEQFF.

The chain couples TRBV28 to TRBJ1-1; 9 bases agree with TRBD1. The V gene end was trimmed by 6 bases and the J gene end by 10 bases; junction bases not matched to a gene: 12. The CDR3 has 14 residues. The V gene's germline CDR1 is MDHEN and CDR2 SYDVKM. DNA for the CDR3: TGTGCCAGCAGGCTGGACAGGGGAATTAAAGGAGCTTTCTTT. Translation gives CASRLDRGIKGAFF.

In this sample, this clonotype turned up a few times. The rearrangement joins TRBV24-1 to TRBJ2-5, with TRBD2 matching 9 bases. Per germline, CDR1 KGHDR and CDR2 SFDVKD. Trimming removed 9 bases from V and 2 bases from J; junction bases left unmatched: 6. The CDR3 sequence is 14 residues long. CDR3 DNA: TGTGCCACCCGTGCGGGGGGGCGTCAAGAGACCCAGTACTTC. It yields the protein CATRAGGRQETQYF.

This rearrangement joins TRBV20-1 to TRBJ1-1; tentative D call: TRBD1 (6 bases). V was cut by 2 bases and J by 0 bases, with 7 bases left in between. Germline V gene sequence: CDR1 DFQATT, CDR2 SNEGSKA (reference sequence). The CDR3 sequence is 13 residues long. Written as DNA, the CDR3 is TGCAGTGCTAGATGGACAGTGAACACTGAAGCTTTCTTT. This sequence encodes CSARWTVNTEAFF.

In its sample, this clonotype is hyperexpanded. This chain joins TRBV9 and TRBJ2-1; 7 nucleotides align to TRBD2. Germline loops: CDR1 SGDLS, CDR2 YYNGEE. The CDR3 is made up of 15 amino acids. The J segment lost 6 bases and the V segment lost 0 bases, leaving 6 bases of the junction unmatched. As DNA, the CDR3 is TGTGCCAGCAGCGTAGGCGGGAGCCACCTCAATGAGCAGTTCTTC. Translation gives CASSVGGSHLNEQFF.

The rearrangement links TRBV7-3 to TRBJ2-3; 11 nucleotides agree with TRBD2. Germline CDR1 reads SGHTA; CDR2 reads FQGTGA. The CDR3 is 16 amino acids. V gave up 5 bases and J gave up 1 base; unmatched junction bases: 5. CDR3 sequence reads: CASSLAGGAGTDTQYF. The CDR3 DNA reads TGTGCCAGCAGCCTAGCGGGGGGCGCCGGCACAGATACGCAGTATTTT.

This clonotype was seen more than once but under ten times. The CDR3 sequence: CASSTPQGARTGELFF. CDR3 DNA: TGTGCCAGTAGTACCCCACAGGGGGCTAGGACCGGGGAGCTGTTTTTT. This chain connects TRBV19 to TRBJ2-2, with TRBD1 matching 9 bases. CDR3 length: 16 amino acids. The V gene's germline CDR1 is LNHDA and CDR2 SQIVND (reference sequence). With 4 bases clipped from V and 5 bases from J, the junction kept 8 bases outside the gene matches.

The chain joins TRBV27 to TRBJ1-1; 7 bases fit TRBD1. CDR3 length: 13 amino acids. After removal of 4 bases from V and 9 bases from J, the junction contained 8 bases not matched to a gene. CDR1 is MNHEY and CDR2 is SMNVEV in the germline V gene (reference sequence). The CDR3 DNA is TGTGCCAGCAGTTCCATGAGGGGGCTGAAAGCTTTCTTT. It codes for CASSSMRGLKAFF.

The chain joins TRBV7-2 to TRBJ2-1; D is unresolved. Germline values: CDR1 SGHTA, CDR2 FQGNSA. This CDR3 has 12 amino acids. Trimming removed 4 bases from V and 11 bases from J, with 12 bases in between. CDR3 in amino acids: CASSSQTQQQFF. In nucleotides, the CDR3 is TGTGCCAGCAGCTCCCAGACCCAGCAGCAGTTCTTC.

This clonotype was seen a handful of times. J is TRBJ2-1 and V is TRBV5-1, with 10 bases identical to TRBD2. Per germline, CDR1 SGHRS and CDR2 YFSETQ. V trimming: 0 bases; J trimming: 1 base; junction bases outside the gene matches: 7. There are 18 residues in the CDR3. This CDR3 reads CASSLGLAGALSYNEQFF. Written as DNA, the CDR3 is TGCGCCAGCAGCTTGGGCCTAGCGGGAGCCCTTTCCTACAATGAGCAGTTCTTC.

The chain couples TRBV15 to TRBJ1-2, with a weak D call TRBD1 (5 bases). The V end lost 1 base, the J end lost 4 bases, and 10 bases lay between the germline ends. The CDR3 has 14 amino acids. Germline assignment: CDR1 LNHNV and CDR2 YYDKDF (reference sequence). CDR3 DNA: TGTGCCACCAGCAGAGGGGACGGAGCCTATGGCTACACCTTC. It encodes CATSRGDGAYGYTF.

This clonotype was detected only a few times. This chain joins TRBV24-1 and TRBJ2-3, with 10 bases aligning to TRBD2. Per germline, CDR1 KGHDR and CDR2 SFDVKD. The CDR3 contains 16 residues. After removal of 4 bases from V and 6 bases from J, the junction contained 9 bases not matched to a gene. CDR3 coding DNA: TGTGCCACCAGTGACACTAGCGGGACAAAAGGGGATACGCAGTATTTT. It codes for CATSDTSGTKGDTQYF.

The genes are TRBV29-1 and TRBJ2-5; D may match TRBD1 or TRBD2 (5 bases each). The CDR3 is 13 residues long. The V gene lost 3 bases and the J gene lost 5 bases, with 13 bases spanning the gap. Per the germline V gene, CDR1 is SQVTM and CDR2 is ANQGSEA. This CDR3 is CSVDGDHVETQYF. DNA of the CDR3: TGCAGCGTTGATGGGGACCATGTTGAGACCCAGTACTTC.

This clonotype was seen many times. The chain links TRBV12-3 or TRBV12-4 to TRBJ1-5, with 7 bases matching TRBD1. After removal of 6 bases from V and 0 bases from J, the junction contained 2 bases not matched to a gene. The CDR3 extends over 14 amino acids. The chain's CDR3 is CASSRTGSNQPQHF. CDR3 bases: TGTGCCAGCAGCAGGACAGGTAGCAATCAGCCCCAGCATTTT.

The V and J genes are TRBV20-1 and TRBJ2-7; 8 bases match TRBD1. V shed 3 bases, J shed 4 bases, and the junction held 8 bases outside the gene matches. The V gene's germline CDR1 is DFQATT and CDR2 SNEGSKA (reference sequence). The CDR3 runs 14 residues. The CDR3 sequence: CSARPGTGPYEQYF. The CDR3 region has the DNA TGCAGTGCTAGGCCAGGGACAGGCCCTTACGAGCAGTACTTC.

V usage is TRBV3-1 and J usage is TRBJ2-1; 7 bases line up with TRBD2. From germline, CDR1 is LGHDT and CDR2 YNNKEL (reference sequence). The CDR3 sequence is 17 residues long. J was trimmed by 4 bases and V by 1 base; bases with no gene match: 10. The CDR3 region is CASSQAGGSGMYNEQFF. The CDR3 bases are TGTGCCAGCAGCCAAGCGGGCGGGAGTGGGATGTACAATGAGCAGTTCTTC.

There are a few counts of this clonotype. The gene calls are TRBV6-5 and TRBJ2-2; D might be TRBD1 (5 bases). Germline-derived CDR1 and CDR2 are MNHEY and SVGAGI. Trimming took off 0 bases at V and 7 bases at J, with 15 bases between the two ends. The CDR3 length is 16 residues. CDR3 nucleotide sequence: TGTGCCAGCAGTTACTCGGGCCAAGACAGTCTCGGGGAGCTGTTTTTT. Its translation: CASSYSGQDSLGELFF.

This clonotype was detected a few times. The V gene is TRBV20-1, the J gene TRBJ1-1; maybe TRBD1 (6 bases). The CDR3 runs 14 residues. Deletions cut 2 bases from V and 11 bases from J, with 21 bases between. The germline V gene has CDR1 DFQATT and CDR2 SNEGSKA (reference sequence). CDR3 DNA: TGCAGTGCTAGATCGAGCAGGACAGTACTGAAGGCTTTCTTT. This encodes CSARSSRTVLKAFF.

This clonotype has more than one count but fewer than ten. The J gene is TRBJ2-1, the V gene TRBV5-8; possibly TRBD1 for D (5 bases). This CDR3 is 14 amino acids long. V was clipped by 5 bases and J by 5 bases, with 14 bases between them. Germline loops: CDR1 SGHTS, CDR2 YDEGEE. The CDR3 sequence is CASRPLDRHNEQFF. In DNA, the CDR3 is TGTGCCAGCAGGCCTCTTGACAGACACAATGAGCAGTTCTTC.

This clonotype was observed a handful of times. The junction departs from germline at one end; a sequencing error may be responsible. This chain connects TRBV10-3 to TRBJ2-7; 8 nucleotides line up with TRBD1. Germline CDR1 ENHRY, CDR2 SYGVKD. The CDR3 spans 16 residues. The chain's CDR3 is CAISEVGQVPSDEQYF. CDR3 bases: TGTGCCATCAGTGAGGTGGGACAGGTGCCCTCCGACGAGCAGTACTTC.

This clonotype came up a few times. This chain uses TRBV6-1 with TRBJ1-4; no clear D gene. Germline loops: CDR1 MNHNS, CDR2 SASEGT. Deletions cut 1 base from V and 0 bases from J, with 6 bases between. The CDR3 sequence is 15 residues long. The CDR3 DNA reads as TGTGCCAGCAGTGAAGGAGCCCCAACTAATGAAAAACTGTTTTTT. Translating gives CASSEGAPTNEKLFF.

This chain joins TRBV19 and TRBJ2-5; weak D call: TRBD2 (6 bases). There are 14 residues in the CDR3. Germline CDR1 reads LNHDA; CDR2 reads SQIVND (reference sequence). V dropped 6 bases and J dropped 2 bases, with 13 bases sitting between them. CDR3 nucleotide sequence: TGTGCCAGTAGGAGTAGCGGTTCTCAAGAGACCCAGTACTTC. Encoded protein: CASRSSGSQETQYF. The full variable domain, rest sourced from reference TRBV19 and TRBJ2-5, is DGGITQSPKYLFRKEGQNVTLSCEQNLNHDAMYWYRQDPGQGLRLIYYSQIVNDFQKGDIAEGYSVSREKKESFPLTVTSAQKNPTAFYLCASRSSGSQETQYFGPGTRLLVL.

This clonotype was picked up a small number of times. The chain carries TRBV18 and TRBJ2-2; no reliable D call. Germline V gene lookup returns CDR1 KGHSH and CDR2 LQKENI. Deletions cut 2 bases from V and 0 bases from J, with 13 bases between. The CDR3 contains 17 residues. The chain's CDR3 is CASSPLSKRANTGELFF. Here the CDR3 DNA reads TGTGCCAGCTCACCATTGTCTAAGCGTGCGAACACCGGGGAGCTGTTTTTT.

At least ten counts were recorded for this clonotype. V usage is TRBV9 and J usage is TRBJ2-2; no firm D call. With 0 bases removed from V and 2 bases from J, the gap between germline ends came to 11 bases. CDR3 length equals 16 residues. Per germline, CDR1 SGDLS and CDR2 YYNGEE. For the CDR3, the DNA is TGTGCCAGCAGCGTAGCTGGTAGTTATAACACCGGGGAGCTGTTTTTT. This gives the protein CASSVAGSYNTGELFF.